This T cell receptor (beta chain) was identified during a study of vaccination and CD4 T cells after COVID-19 (dated 2022 in TCRdb). Study-level background: Convalescent patients had a positive SARS-CoV-2 result on nasal swab PCR, and of these patients, about ten had mild disease and one had severe disease. In the convalescent cohort there were six males and four females, among whom were two Hispanic individuals, seven Caucasians, two Asians and one multiracial person. Participants received two doses of either the Pfizer-BioNTech BNT162b2 vaccine (n=8) or the Moderna mRNA-1273 vaccine (n=2). Post-COVID blood samples were collected from convalescent patients a median of roughly 100 days after diagnosis, with a range of roughly 30 to 161 days. The time from the second vaccine dose to post-vaccine blood sampling had a median of approximately 72 days and ranged from about 14 to 241 days. Culture stimuli were overlapping spike peptide pools from SARS-CoV-2 and from the common cold coronaviruses HCoV-NL63, HCoV-OC43 and HCoV-229E. Control cultures used a CEFX viral epitope pool as positive control, an HIV-1 Nef peptide pool as negative control, or no peptide. In roughly nine COVID-19 convalescent patients and a handful of infection-naive healthy vaccine recipients, the spike-specific CD4+ TCR repertoire before mRNA vaccination was compared with the repertoire after mRNA vaccination.

CDR1 and CDR2 were assigned from the germline V gene as MNHEY and SVGEGT. The CDR3 goes from the cysteine to the phenylalanine over 12 residues. Left in the record is the CDR3 DNA by itself, 36 bases read in frame from the first base. V loses 6 bases of germline sequence and J loses 9 bases, and the interval between the two ends is 14 bases. Overall results and qualifications from the work: Of the vaccine-specific clones found in convalescent patients, nearly all (304 of 307) were mono-reactive for SARS-CoV-2 spike instead of being cross-reactive with common cold coronaviruses. Only a relatively small number of convalescent patients were included in the study, and early timepoints following natural infection were not analyzed. The median number of SARS-CoV-2-reactive clonotypes rose from around 21 after infection to a few dozen after vaccination, but the change was not significant. In convalescent patients, a median 86.3% of post-vaccine SARS-CoV-2-reactive clones were detected only after vaccination, and vaccine-specific priming was suggested by this finding.

The receptor library was made with PCR. At the Johns Hopkins FTIC core, DNA from the cultured CD4+ T cells underwent TCR sequencing with the Oncomine TCR Beta short-read assay. Genomic DNA was extracted from the cultured CD4+ T cells with the QIAamp micro DNA kit. Oncomine TCR Beta libraries from cultured CD4+ T cells were pooled with unique dual indexes and sequenced on an Illumina iSeq 100. The study's own analysis went as follows. Non-productive sequences were removed, and CDR3s that did not start with C, did not end with F or W, or were shorter than 7 amino acids were discarded. The MANAFEST web application identified antigen-specific clonotypes by comparing peptide-stimulated wells against reference wells and other culture wells. Positive clones required FDR below 0.05, an odds ratio above 5, and productive frequency above 0.1% in at least two of three replicate wells. Clonotypes that were significantly expanded in both SARS-CoV-2 spike wells and at least one common cold coronavirus spike condition were defined as cross-reactive. Levenshtein distances (stringdist) and unrooted phylogenetic trees (ape) in R version 3.6.1 were used to assess CDR3 homology. Through fastp at Q25 and MiXCR, TCRdb rebuilt clones from the public reads, retaining in-frame beta chains. Records with the same CDR3 protein are collapsed into one entry carrying the most frequent genes and DNA. These V and J calls originate from TCRdb's pipeline instead of the authors' own analysis. The sample includes 15,000 to 25,000 distinct CDR3 sequences, with 48% observed a single time. Clones ranked in the top ten supply roughly 2.5% of the sample.

The table lists this clonotype with a few counts. Its specific antigen is unknown. No clone much larger than this one lies a single base away; base qualities are absent. Reading the label with the study, this specimen's treatment or condition is: approximately nine-day PBMC culture with coronavirus spike peptide pools or control peptides (ViraFEST assay). The ViraFEST assay, used in the study, expanded antigen-specific T cells with peptide pools and then identified the expanded clonotypes through TCR sequencing. Positive SARS-CoV-2 PCR tests in the convalescent patients dated from March to December 2020, before Alpha, Beta and Delta variants emerged in the United States. Two million PBMCs per well were cultured in IMDM with roughly 5.2% human AB serum and approximately 9.1 IU/ml IL-2, plus 10 ug/ml peptide pools. Half of the culture medium was replaced with fresh IL-2-containing medium on days 3 and 7. CD4+ T cells were isolated after approximately ten days of culture through negative selection using the EasySep CD4+ T cell isolation kit. Ficoll-Paque Plus gradient centrifugation was used to isolate PBMCs from whole blood, and the isolated PBMCs were then either used fresh or cryopreserved at -140C. Culture conditions were generally each tested in triplicate wells.

The input for sequencing was CD4+ T cells from blood, cultured in vitro, taken after SARS-CoV-2 vaccination. This sequence originates from a human donor who had recovered from COVID-19. The rearranged chain carries TRBV6-2 or TRBV6-3 and TRBJ1-2, with the identity of the D gene unclear. The CDR3 region has the sequence CASSNGGVRYTF. The DNA sequence follows: TGTGCCAGCAGCAACGGCGGGGTGCGCTACACCTTC.